The 2 T cell receptor beta chains below all came from one sample that was sequenced in a study of cytomegalovirus exposure and HLA in healthy donors. PCR was performed using 60 Vbeta and 13 Jbeta primers. Repertoires were generated with immunoSEQ multiplex PCR, while TCRdb's copy carries only in-frame clones and drops some. Of about 170,000 clones in the sample, 76% were seen once. Source material: PBMCs. Receptors originate from a female donor in good health and CMV-seronegative.

This rearrangement joins TRBV4-3 to TRBJ1-6; D ambiguous. Trimming removed 1 base at V and 7 bases at J, with 5 bases between. The germline V gene encodes CDR1 LGHNA and CDR2 YSLEER. This CDR3 contains 13 residues. This CDR3 reads CASSQVPNSPLHF. CDR3 DNA: TGCGCCAGCAGCCAAGTTCCAAATTCACCCCTCCACTTT.

The chain couples TRBV4-3 to TRBJ2-5, with D possibly being TRBD1 (6 bases). Gene TRBJ2-7 matches the end of the DNA better, so the J call may be wrong. Germline loops: CDR1 LGHNA, CDR2 YSLEER. This CDR3 spans 20 amino acids. The CDR3 nucleotides are TGCGCCAGCAGCCAAGCTTTGGCCAGGGGTCCCGATAAGGGATATTACGAGCAGTACTTC. Translating gives CASSQALARGPDKGYYEQYF.